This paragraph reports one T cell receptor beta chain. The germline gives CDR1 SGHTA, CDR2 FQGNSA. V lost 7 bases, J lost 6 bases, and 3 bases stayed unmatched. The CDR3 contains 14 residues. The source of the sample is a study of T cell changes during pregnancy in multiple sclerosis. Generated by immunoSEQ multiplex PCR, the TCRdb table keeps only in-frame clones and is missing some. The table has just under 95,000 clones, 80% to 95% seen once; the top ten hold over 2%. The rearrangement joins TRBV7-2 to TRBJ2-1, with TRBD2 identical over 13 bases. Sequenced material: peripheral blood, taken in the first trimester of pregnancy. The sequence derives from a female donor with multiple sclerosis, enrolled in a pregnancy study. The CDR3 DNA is TGTGCCAGCACAGGGACTAGCGGGACCAATGAGCAGTTCTTC. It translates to CASTGTSGTNEQFF. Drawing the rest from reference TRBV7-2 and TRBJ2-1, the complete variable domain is GAGVSQSPSNKVTEKGKDVELRCDPISGHTALYWYRQSLGQGLEFLIYFQGNSAPDKSGLPSDRFSAERTGGSVSTLTIQRTQQEDSAVYLCASTGTSGTNEQFFGPGTRLTVL.